The 3 T cell receptor beta chains below come from one sample, sequenced in a study of blood T cell repertoires in COVID-19. The assay was immunoSEQ multiplex PCR, and TCRdb's table has in-frame clones only and misses some. Of 400,000 to 550,000 clones listed, around nine tenths were seen once; the top ten hold approximately 2%. The sample consisted of PBMCs or T cells enriched from blood (not recorded which). These TCRs come from a young woman with acute COVID-19.

This chain links TRBV11-2 with TRBJ2-1, with no clear D. The CDR3 totals 11 residues. Germline CDR1 reads SGHAT; CDR2 reads FQNNGV. The V end was cut by 2 bases, the J end by 7 bases, with 3 bases between. The CDR3 sequence is CASSLRNEQFF. In DNA, the CDR3 is TGTGCCAGCAGCTTACGGAATGAGCAGTTCTTC.

CDR3 DNA sequence: TGTGCCAGTAGTATAGCAGGGGTGAACGAAAAACTGTTTTTT. Translating gives CASSIAGVNEKLFF. The J gene is TRBJ1-4, the V gene TRBV19, with a weak D call TRBD1 (6 bases). Germline-derived CDR1 and CDR2 are LNHDA and SQIVND (reference sequence). This CDR3 contains 14 residues. V was clipped by 1 base and J by 8 bases, with 11 bases between them.

J is TRBJ2-7 and V is TRBV5-1, with 8 bases identical to TRBD1. The CDR3 extends over 16 amino acids. The ends lost 1 base at V and 0 bases at J; junction bases unmatched: 6. The germline CDR1 and CDR2 sequences are SGHRS and YFSETQ. CDR3 bases: TGCGCCAGCAGCTTGAAACAGGGGGTAAACTCCTACGAGCAGTACTTC. This sequence encodes CASSLKQGVNSYEQYF.